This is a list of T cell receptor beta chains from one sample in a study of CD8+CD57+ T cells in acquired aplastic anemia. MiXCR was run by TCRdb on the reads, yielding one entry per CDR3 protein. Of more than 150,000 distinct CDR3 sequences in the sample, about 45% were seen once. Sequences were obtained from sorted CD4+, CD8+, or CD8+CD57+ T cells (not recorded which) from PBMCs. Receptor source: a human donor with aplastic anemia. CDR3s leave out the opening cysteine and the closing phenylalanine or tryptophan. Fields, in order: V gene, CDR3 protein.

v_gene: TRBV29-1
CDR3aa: SGGPEETQY

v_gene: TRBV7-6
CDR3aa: ASSLQLGDRHSNQPQH

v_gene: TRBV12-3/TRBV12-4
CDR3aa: ASSLAGVDTQY

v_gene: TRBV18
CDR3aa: ASSPVPGLAGGTDTQY

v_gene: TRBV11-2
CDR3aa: ASSLDPGTATYNEQF

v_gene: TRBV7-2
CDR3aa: ASSLGNSPLH

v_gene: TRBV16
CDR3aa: ASSQWLGTQY

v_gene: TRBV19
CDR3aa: ASSVWGDRVPEAF

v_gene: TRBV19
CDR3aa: ASSVRQAARVRTGELF

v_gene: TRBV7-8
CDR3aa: ASSFTVEETQY

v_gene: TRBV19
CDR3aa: ASSINGDYEQY

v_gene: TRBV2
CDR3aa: ASSRTGGSGDTQY

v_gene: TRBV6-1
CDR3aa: ASTRTGNTEAF

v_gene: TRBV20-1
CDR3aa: SANGQGVQDTQY

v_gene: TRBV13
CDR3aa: ASSRAQGATEAF

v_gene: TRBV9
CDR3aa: ASSVELQRKTNYGYT

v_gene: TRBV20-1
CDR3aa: SARRPGLDPYEQY

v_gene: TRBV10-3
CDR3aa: AISEKGNVRGTEAF

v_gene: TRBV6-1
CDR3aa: ASRGLAGRNEQF

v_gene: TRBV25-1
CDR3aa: ASSATGGAGETQY

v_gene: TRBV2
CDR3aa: ASSLDGSQREAF

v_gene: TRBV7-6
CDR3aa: ASSHGLRGHNEQF